This passage covers 22 T cell receptor beta chains from one sample sequenced in a study of beta chain features in type 1 diabetes. These receptors lack a known antigen. Expressed TCRB transcripts were sequenced because the entire RNA isolate underwent reverse transcription. Libraries were prepared by immunoSEQ multiplex PCR; TCRdb keeps only in-frame clonotypes and omits some of them. The data hold over 150,000 clones, with approximately 7.8% observed a single time. Study-level points and caveats: Moderate but significant shortening of TCRB CDR3s was recorded in all four CD4+ subsets from Type 1 diabetes patients.

Material for sequencing was central memory CD4+ T cells from blood. The receptors come from a woman aged 40 to 49 with type 1 diabetes.

This clone was counted between two and nine times. This chain links TRBV11-2 with TRBJ2-5, with 9 bases matching TRBD2. V was pared by 5 bases and J by 4 bases, with 8 bases of the junction left unmatched. From germline, CDR1 is SGHAT and CDR2 FQNNGV. The CDR3 spans 15 residues. CDR3 in amino acids: CASSLSISGRETQYF. CDR3 nucleotide sequence: TGTGCCAGCAGCCTGAGCATTAGCGGGAGAGAGACCCAGTACTTC.

For the CDR3, the DNA is TGCAGTGTCCGAATCCAGGGAGGGCTCCACTTT. Translation: CSVRIQGGLHF. The chain carries TRBV20-1 and TRBJ1-6; the D gene is possibly TRBD1 (5 bases). The germline V gene has CDR1 DFQATT and CDR2 SNEGSKA (reference sequence). The CDR3 is made up of 11 amino acids. Trimming took 7 bases from V and 16 from J, leaving 17 bases between them.

V and J are TRBV18 and TRBJ2-1; 12 bases agree with TRBD2. The germline V gene encodes CDR1 KGHSH and CDR2 LQKENI. The V and J ends lost 6 bases and 4 bases, in that order; junction bases with no gene match: 4. The CDR3 has 15 amino acids. Written as DNA, the CDR3 is TGTGCCAGCTCCGGACTAGCGGGGACATACAATGAGCAGTTCTTC. This codes for CASSGLAGTYNEQFF.

V gene TRBV5-1 combines with J gene TRBJ2-1, with D perhaps TRBD1 (6 bases). Per the germline V gene, CDR1 is SGHRS and CDR2 is YFSETQ. V lost 0 bases and J lost 6, with 10 bases in between. The CDR3 is made up of 14 amino acids. CDR3 sequence (DNA): TGCGCCAGCAGCTTGGGGGCAGGGGCCAATGAGCAGTTCTTC. This codes for CASSLGAGANEQFF.

This clone showed up just a few times. The CDR3 bases are TGTGCCAGCTCTCCTAACGGGGGGACTGAAGCTTTCTTT. It translates to CASSPNGGTEAFF. The rearrangement links TRBV18 to TRBJ1-1; the D gene is possibly TRBD1 (5 bases). The CDR3 length is 13 residues. Trimming stripped 6 bases from V and 5 bases from J, with 13 bases between. The V gene's germline CDR1 is KGHSH and CDR2 LQKENI. The full variable domain, with the rest looked up from reference TRBV18 and TRBJ1-1, is NAGVMQNPRHLVRRRGQEARLRCSPMKGHSHVYWYRQLPEEGLKFMVYLQKENIIDESGMPKERFSAEFPKEGPSILRIQQVVRGDSAAYFCASSPNGGTEAFFGQGTRLTVV.

This clone was counted only a few times. The chain recombines TRBV11-3 with TRBJ2-2; perhaps TRBD2 as D (5 bases). Germline loops: CDR1 SGHNT, CDR2 YENEEA. CDR3 length: 16 residues. V lost 0 bases and J lost 0, with 8 bases in between. CDR3 amino acids: CASSLERSANTGELFF. In DNA form, the CDR3 reads TGTGCCAGCAGCTTAGAACGTAGCGCGAACACCGGGGAGCTGTTTTTT.

The rearrangement joins TRBV29-1 to TRBJ1-1, with 10 positions matching TRBD1. Germline V gives CDR1 SQVTM, CDR2 ANQGSEA. This CDR3 comprises 13 residues. V was pared by 7 bases and J by 5 bases, with 7 bases of the junction left unmatched. DNA of the CDR3: TGCAGCGCCCTCCGGACAGGGGGAACTGAAGCTTTCTTT. This encodes CSALRTGGTEAFF.

This clone occurred many times. The V and J genes are TRBV28 and TRBJ2-4; 9 nucleotides align to TRBD2. Germline V gene lookup returns CDR1 MDHEN and CDR2 SYDVKM. The CDR3 consists of 17 residues. Trimming at V came to 6 bases and at J to 4 bases, leaving 13 bases not matched to a gene. CDR3 nucleotide sequence: TGTGCCAGCAGCCTACGACTTGGGCGGGAGGGAAAAAACATTCAGTACTTC. Translating it yields CASSLRLGREGKNIQYF. The full variable domain, rest sourced from reference TRBV28 and TRBJ2-4, is DVKVTQSSRYLVKRTGEKVFLECVQDMDHENMFWYRQDPGLGLRLIYFSYDVKMKEKGDIPEGYSVSREKKERFSLILESASTNQTSMYLCASSLRLGREGKNIQYFGAGTRLSVL.

The table lists this clone with a few counts. For the CDR3, the DNA is TGTGCCAGCAGCTTATTACGACAGGGGGAGCAGTTCTTC. It specifies CASSLLRQGEQFF. J is TRBJ2-1 and V is TRBV11-2; TRBD1 matches at 8 bases. Germline V lookup: CDR1 SGHAT, CDR2 FQNNGV. J lost 10 bases, V lost 2 bases, and 4 bases had no gene match. CDR3 length equals 13 residues.

The table lists this clone with a few counts. V usage is TRBV4-3 and J usage is TRBJ2-7; TRBD1 might be the D (5 bases). The CDR3 runs 18 residues. The ends were cut back, 0 bases at V and 1 base at J, with 19 bases in the middle. Germline assignment: CDR1 LGHNA and CDR2 YSLEER. The CDR3 sequence: CASSQDHRPGQPSYEQYF. The CDR3 DNA sequence: TGCGCCAGCAGCCAAGATCACCGCCCCGGACAACCTTCCTACGAGCAGTACTTC.

This clone came up a few times. The chain combines TRBV30 with TRBJ1-2, with 11 bases fitting TRBD1. Germline CDR1 reads GTSNPN; CDR2 reads SVGIG (reference sequence). Unmatched junction bases numbered 6, after V lost 4 bases and J lost 5 bases. The length of the CDR3 is 14 residues. For the CDR3, the DNA is TGTGCCTGGAAACGGACAGGGGGCGGGTATGGCTACACCTTC. Its protein product is CAWKRTGGGYGYTF. The full variable domain, completed using reference TRBV30 and TRBJ1-2, is SQTIHQWPATLVQPVGSPLSLECTVEGTSNPNLYWYRQAAGRGLQLLFYSVGIGQISSEVPQNLSASRPQDRQFILSSKKLLLSDSGFYLCAWKRTGGGYGYTFGSGTRLTVV.

The chain employs TRBV4-2 and TRBJ1-5, with 10 bases aligning to TRBD1. Germline V lookup: CDR1 LGHNA, CDR2 YNFKEQ. This CDR3 spans 15 amino acids. The J segment lost 5 bases and the V segment lost 5 bases, leaving 6 bases of the junction unmatched. DNA for the CDR3: TGTGCCAGCAGCTACCGCGGGACAGGGGATCAGCCCCAGCATTTT. Translation: CASSYRGTGDQPQHF.

The table lists this clone with a few counts. The chain employs TRBV4-3 and TRBJ1-2; TRBD1 matches at 7 bases. From germline, CDR1 is LGHNA and CDR2 YSLEER. The CDR3 spans 13 residues. V trimming: 1 base; J trimming: 8 bases; junction bases outside the gene matches: 4. In DNA, the CDR3 is TGCGCCAGCAGCCAAGTTGAGGGGGCCGGCTACACCTTC. It is translated as CASSQVEGAGYTF.

This chain connects TRBV30 to TRBJ1-2; D uncertain. The CDR3 sequence is 14 residues long. Germline assignment: CDR1 GTSNPN and CDR2 SVGIG (reference sequence). V lost 3 bases, J lost 4 bases, and 15 bases lay in between. For the CDR3, the DNA is TGTGCCTGGAGCCCCTACCCGGCGGGCTATGGCTACACCTTC. This encodes CAWSPYPAGYGYTF. Variable domain in full (rest from reference TRBV30 and TRBJ1-2): SQTIHQWPATLVQPVGSPLSLECTVEGTSNPNLYWYRQAAGRGLQLLFYSVGIGQISSEVPQNLSASRPQDRQFILSSKKLLLSDSGFYLCAWSPYPAGYGYTFGSGTRLTVV.

This clone was picked up a small number of times. The rearrangement uses TRBV18 and TRBJ1-5; D gene unclear. This CDR3 is built from 14 residues. Trimming removed 3 bases at V and 4 bases at J, with 10 bases between. Germline V CDR1 and CDR2: KGHSH, LQKENI. CDR3 DNA: TGTGCCAGCTCACCTCTGAGTAATAATCAGCCCCAGCATTTT. It specifies CASSPLSNNQPQHF.

V and J are TRBV4-2 and TRBJ1-6; D might be TRBD1 (6 bases). Between the trimmed V and J ends, which lost 0 bases and 10 bases, there was a span of 7 bases. Germline values: CDR1 LGHNA, CDR2 YNFKEQ. The CDR3 spans 13 residues. This chain's CDR3 is CASSQDGQSPLHF. The CDR3 DNA reads TGTGCCAGCAGCCAAGACGGACAGTCACCCCTCCACTTT.

The chain recombines TRBV5-4 with TRBJ2-7, with D possibly TRBD2 on 6 matching bases. CDR1 and CDR2 (germline): SGHNT, YYREEE (reference sequence). The CDR3 sequence is 16 residues long. The germline V and J ends were trimmed by 1 base and 4 bases, with 18 bases remaining between them. The CDR3 sequence: CASSLFPGTGEYEQYF. The CDR3, as DNA: TGTGCCAGCAGCTTGTTCCCCGGGACGGGAGAATACGAGCAGTACTTC.

This clone showed up just a few times. The chain is built from TRBV6-1 and TRBJ2-1; 10 bases match TRBD2. The length of the CDR3 is 14 residues. V lost 7 bases, J lost 6 bases, and 6 bases stayed unmatched. Per germline, CDR1 MNHNS and CDR2 SASEGT. CDR3 sequence (DNA): TGTGCCAGCATCCGACTAGCGGGCGGCAATGAGCAGTTCTTC. Amino acid sequence: CASIRLAGGNEQFF.

In this sample, this clone turned up a few times. CDR3 nucleotides: TGTGCCAGCAGTTCGGGACAGGGTTCCGATACGCAGTATTTT. Translation gives CASSSGQGSDTQYF. The rearrangement links TRBV28 to TRBJ2-3; 9 bases are shared with TRBD1. Germline lookup yields CDR1 MDHEN and CDR2 SYDVKM. V was clipped by 4 bases and J by 6 bases; unmatched bases: 5. The CDR3 has 14 amino acids.

This clone was seen repeatedly, ten times or more. The CDR3 loop reads CASSIREASNEQFF. The CDR3 coding sequence is TGTGCCAGTAGTATAAGGGAGGCGTCCAATGAGCAGTTCTTC. The chain recombines TRBV19 with TRBJ2-1; perhaps TRBD2 as D (6 bases). This CDR3 spans 14 amino acids. The V gene lost 2 bases and the J gene lost 6 bases, with 11 bases spanning the gap. Per the germline V gene, CDR1 is LNHDA and CDR2 is SQIVND (reference sequence).

This CDR3 is CASSVGRASGRLAETQYF. Written as DNA, the CDR3 is TGTGCCAGCAGCGTAGGTAGGGCTAGCGGGAGGTTAGCGGAGACCCAGTACTTC. The chain links TRBV9 to TRBJ2-5, with TRBD2 identical over 11 bases. The CDR3 length is 18 residues. The V and J ends lost 0 bases and 5 bases, in that order; junction bases with no gene match: 12. Germline V gene data show CDR1 as SGDLS and CDR2 as YYNGEE. The full variable domain, its missing parts supplied by reference TRBV9 and TRBJ2-5, is DSGVTQTPKHLITATGQRVTLRCSPRSGDLSVYWYQQSLDQGLQFLIQYYNGEERAKGNILERFSAQQFPDLHSELNLSSLELGDSALYFCASSVGRASGRLAETQYFGPGTRLLVL.

This clone was observed a few times. The chain recombines TRBV5-1 with TRBJ1-2; D may be TRBD1 (5 bases). This CDR3 has 13 amino acids. The germline gives CDR1 SGHRS, CDR2 YFSETQ. V was shortened by 4 bases and J by 7 bases, with 14 bases between the two germline ends. The CDR3 bases are TGCGCCAGCAGCGCACCGACAGACGGTGGCTACACCTTC. Its translation: CASSAPTDGGYTF.